This T cell receptor beta chain was retrieved from a study of shared clonotypes between healthy human individuals (TCRdb year 2020). Background for the entire study: The cohort included three men and two women between 18 and 49 years of age. Per donor, three plates each were used for CD4 naive and CD4 memory, two for CD8 naive, and one for CD8 memory. To estimate repertoire size and how much clonotypes are shared between individuals, the study performed deep sequencing of blood TCR repertoires from about five healthy adults. To increase sequencing depth and limit assay-specific biases, different laboratories used diverse techniques to prepare libraries and sequence TCR repertoires. Leukapheresis yielded between about 0.94 and 9.5 billion PBMCs per donor.

What the work shows at the level of the full study, not this receptor alone: Pairwise subsampling led to the expectation that sequencing depth would affect the degree of clonotype sharing among donors. Because the study included a small number of donors, the genetic and exposure-history diversity represented was limited. Naive subsets generally had larger estimated clonotype richness than memory subsets. Incomplete sequencing was indicated by rarefaction of sorted-subset datasets, despite the large sequencing depth. Sampling was restricted to blood, and TCR repertoires in tissues likely differ from the TCR repertoires found in blood. When several donors were compared, the shared fraction of clonotypes was about 5% for naive CD4, around 4% for naive CD8, 2% to 2.5% for memory CD4, and 0.3% to 0.5% for memory CD8. Clonotypes shared by all four sorted-subset donors showed higher generation probabilities than non-shared clonotypes.

The donors were healthy, HIV-negative adults who had no recently reported acute infections or vaccinations. All donors were Caucasian adults living in Nashville, Tennessee, USA. CD4+ T cells were enriched by magnetic negative selection; naive cells were then positively selected on CD45RA, and the negative fraction formed the memory subset. After blood collection by leukapheresis, PBMCs were isolated using Ficoll-Histopaque density gradient centrifugation and then cryopreserved in the vapor phase of liquid nitrogen. Analytical flow cytometry was used to check the purity and quantity of every magnetically sorted T cell population. From each sorted fraction, genomic DNA was isolated and quantified by UV absorbance on a Nanodrop 2000c. Note on this clone: There is no known antigen for this receptor. There are no base qualities to consult, and no much larger clone falls within one base.

Using the deep immunoSEQ assay, multiplex PCR amplified TCR CDR3 regions from genomic DNA. Extracted genomic DNA from each cell subset was distributed evenly across all wells of several immunoSEQ 96-well plates, and each plate was treated as a replicate. Each replicate PCR for sorted subsets received roughly 0.2 ug genomic DNA, equal to tens of thousands of T cell genomes. Purified libraries were quantified with a Qubit 3.0 fluorometer, sized on a Bioanalyzer 2100, and re-quantified with the KAPA Library Quantification kit. Every immunoSEQ 96-well plate was sequenced on a dedicated single-read 150-cycle Illumina NextSeq 550 flow cell. The paper's processing steps were these. Because only junctional sequences without quality scores were contained in the immunoSEQ output, filtering matching that applied to full-length reads could not be performed. To assign V/J genes and CDR3, sequences were annotated using PyIR, a Python wrapper for IgBLAST v1.9, with IMGT germline references. Any read was removed if the V/J assignment was weak (E-value above 1e-6), the CDR3 was missing, or the read contained stop codons, out-of-frame junctions, or ambiguous translated residues. V3J clonotypes were defined as sequences sharing an identical inferred V gene, J gene, and CDR3 amino acid sequence. Percentage overlap between repertoires was calculated by dividing the number of shared unique clonotypes by the size of the smaller repertoire. Repertoire richness was assessed with RTK rarefaction, the Chao1 estimator, and Recon v2.1 estimates of unobserved clonotypes. Generation probabilities for all TCRbeta clonotypes obtained by the gDNA method from a handful of donors were computed using OLGA. What TCRdb holds here is the immuneACCESS table cut down to in-frame rearrangements. Part of the clones is not present; checked against another copy, under half of the missing clones reflect an unresolved V gene, and the others are unexplained. V, J and clone size are taken as reported in that table, and D and trimming were inferred from the DNA itself. Recorded for this sample are millions of clones; 90% to 95% of them occurred a single time. The ten largest clones capture more than 0.12% of the sample.

CDR1 MNHNS and CDR2 SASEGT were looked up in the germline V gene. V is shortened by 0 bases, J by 2 bases, and the region joining them spans 8 bases. Including the terminal cysteine and phenylalanine, the CDR3 comprises 15 residues. Only the CDR3 DNA is retained, 45 bases long and in frame from the first base. Sequencing was performed on naive CD4+ T cells sorted from blood. The meaning of the sample's cell subset or site label: CD45RA+ positively selected. The rearrangement joined TRBV6-1 to TRBJ1-5, with an unclear D gene assignment. The source of this sequence is a man between 18 and 35 years old in good health. The CDR3 loop reads CASSEANSRNQPQHF. The base sequence is TGTGCCAGCAGTGAAGCAAACAGCCGCAATCAGCCCCAGCATTTT.